This TCR beta chain was captured in a study of blood T cell repertoires in COVID-19 (TCRdb year 2020). In the study overall: Samples covering the acute and convalescent phases of COVID-19 were provided by collaborators in the United States, Italy and Spain. The material from the prospective study consisted of cDNA or gDNA derived from T cells, B-cell-depleted T cells, or PBMCs. Subjects who had been exposed to COVID-19, were actively infected with it, or had recovered from it provided the deeply sampled blood TCRbeta repertoires that made up the dataset. A freely available public database, intended as a resource for researchers studying the immune response to SARS-CoV-2, is where the repertoires were released. The samples were drawn from two sources: the first 160 participants of the ongoing ImmuneRACE study, and fewer than 1,500 subjects contributed by 6 global collaborators. The sample metadata nearly always contained a de-identified subject ID, COVID-19 status, age in years and sex. Where HLA class I and class II types were available, the types were taken from metadata supplied by the sample provider, not from assay-based typing.

The immunoSEQ Assay, a bias-controlled multiplex PCR, was used to amplify TCRbeta CDR3 regions from genomic DNA. As for the authors' bioinformatics: Nucleated cell counts per sample were estimated from amplification of reference gene primers within the assay. Sequence reads were collapsed and filtered to measure the absolute abundance of every unique TCRbeta CDR3 rearrangement. For each sample, productive Simpson clonality was calculated as the square root of Simpson's diversity index over productive rearrangements. Not all clones reach the TCRdb copy of this immuneACCESS table, which keeps in-frame sequences only. Checked studies attribute under half of the gap to unresolved V genes and leave the rest unexplained. V, J and clone size are taken as reported in that table, and D and trimming were inferred from the DNA itself. For this sample there are around 340,000 clones; about 90% appear just once. Around 0.92% of the sample lies in the top ten.

Remarks on this clone: No antigen is known for it. No base quality information exists; no much larger clone differs at one position.

The study at large found these results: The amount of clinical and demographic metadata varied by source and participant and was provided uncurated.

Participants in the prospective study were aged 18 to 89 years, lived in approximately 26 United States geographic areas, and enrolled through a virtual design. In the prospective study, cohorts were assigned on the basis of participant-reported clinical history obtained from a screening survey and a study questionnaire. Exposed participants were defined as having been in contact with someone with a PCR-confirmed or clinician-diagnosed COVID-19 case within 2 weeks of study entry. Mobile phlebotomists in the prospective study collected whole blood, serum and a nasopharyngeal or oropharyngeal swab from every participant. Additional blood draws and questionnaires over a roughly two-month period could optionally be provided by prospective study participants. Prospective study blood samples were shipped either frozen or at room temperature before DNA extraction. The CDR3 sequence holds 18 residues, the cysteine and phenylalanine included. The read is trimmed to its CDR3 DNA, 54 bases read in frame from base 1. Clipping removes 4 bases from V and 9 bases from J, with 17 as the unmatched junction base count. The germline V gene gives CDR1 as KGHSH and CDR2 as LQKENI.

Sequenced: PBMCs or T cells enriched from blood (not recorded which). This TCR derives from a woman aged 25 to 39 who had been exposed to COVID-19. The V and J segments used are TRBV18 and TRBJ1-6; 8 of the junction bases match TRBD1. The CDR3 reads as follows: CASSLKTGTGLSSSPLHF. The DNA reads as follows: TGTGCCAGCTCACTAAAAACCGGGACAGGTCTCTCAAGTTCACCCCTCCACTTT.